The source of this T cell receptor beta chain is a study of T cells in Graves' hyperthyroidism and ophthalmopathy. Germline V gives CDR1 SEHNR, CDR2 FQNEAQ (reference sequence). The CDR3 contains 15 residues. The junction had 8 bases not matched to a gene; V was cut back by 3 bases and J by 5 bases. What was amplified from RNA transcripts were TCR beta CDR3 regions. Initially, a first-round RT-PCR of the TCR CDR3 employed the HTBI primer set. Using its own MiXCR run on the multiplex PCR reads, TCRdb lists one record per CDR3 protein. The data contain about 700,000 distinct CDR3 sequences, just under 45% of them seen just once; the ten biggest clones take up roughly 6.5%. Comments on this clonotype: Its specificity is not known.

Broader study findings: Most thyroid clonotypes expanded above 0.001 appeared in blood too. A model of 13 V-J pairs discriminated ophthalmopathy from stable hyperthyroidism.

Sequenced sample: peripheral blood or thyroid tissue (not recorded which). The sequence was collected from an adult man with Graves' disease, either hyperthyroidism or ophthalmopathy (not recorded which). The chain recombines TRBV7-9 with TRBJ1-1; 8 bases map to TRBD1. The CDR3 DNA is TGTGCCAGCAGCTTGTTCCAGGGGGCAGGTACTGAAGCTTTCTTT. It codes for CASSLFQGAGTEAFF.